The clone carrying this TCR beta chain was observed at least ten times. The sample is drawn from a study of identical twins. TCRdb processed the 5' RACE reads anew with MiXCR; each CDR3 protein has one entry. The sample has 690,000 or so distinct CDR3 sequences, less than 7% seen once; the top ten hold about 2%. Trimming cost V 6 bases and J 1 base, with 9 bases left between them. The CDR3 spans 14 residues. The germline CDR1 and CDR2 sequences are LGHDT and YNNKEL (reference sequence). The chain recombines TRBV3-1 with TRBJ2-2; maybe TRBD2 (5 bases). The sample comprised naive T cells sorted from blood. This TCR was recovered from a young man in good health. CDR3 nucleotides: TGTGCCAGCAGTAGACGGGAGAACACCGGGGAGCTGTTTTTT. Residues: CASSRRENTGELFF.